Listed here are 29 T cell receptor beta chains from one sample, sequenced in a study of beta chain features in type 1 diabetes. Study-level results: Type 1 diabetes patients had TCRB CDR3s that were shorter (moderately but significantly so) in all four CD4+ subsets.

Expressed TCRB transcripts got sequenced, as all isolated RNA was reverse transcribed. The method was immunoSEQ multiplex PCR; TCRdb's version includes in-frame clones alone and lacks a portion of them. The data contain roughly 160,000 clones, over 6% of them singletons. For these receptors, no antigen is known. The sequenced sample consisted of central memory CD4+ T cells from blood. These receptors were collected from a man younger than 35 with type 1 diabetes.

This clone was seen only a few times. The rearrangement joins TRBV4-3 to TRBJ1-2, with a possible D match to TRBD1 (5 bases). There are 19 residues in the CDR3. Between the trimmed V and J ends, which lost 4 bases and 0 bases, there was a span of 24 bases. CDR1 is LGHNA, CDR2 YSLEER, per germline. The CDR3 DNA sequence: TGCGCCAGCAGCCCCACTAAGGGGCCAGCTGATTCAGCTAACTATGGCTACACCTTC. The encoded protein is CASSPTKGPADSANYGYTF.

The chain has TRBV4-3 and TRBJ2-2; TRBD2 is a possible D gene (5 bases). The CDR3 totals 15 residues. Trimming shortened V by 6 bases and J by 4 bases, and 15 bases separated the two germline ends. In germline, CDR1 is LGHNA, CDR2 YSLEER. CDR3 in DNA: TGCGCCAGCAGTTGGGAGCACGGTGCCACCGGGGAGCTGTTTTTT. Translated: CASSWEHGATGELFF.

CDR3 bases: TGTGCCAGCAGCCAAGATGCGGGACAGGGATTCTACGAGCAGTACTTC. Protein product: CASSQDAGQGFYEQYF. The V gene is TRBV4-2, the J gene TRBJ2-7, with TRBD1 matching over 9 bases. This CDR3 contains 16 residues. In germline, CDR1 is LGHNA, CDR2 YNFKEQ. The J segment lost 3 bases and the V segment lost 0 bases, leaving 6 bases of the junction unmatched.

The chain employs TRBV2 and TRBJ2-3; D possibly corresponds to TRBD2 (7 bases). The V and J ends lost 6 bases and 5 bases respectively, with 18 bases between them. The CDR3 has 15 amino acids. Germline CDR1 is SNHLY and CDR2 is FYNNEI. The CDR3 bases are TGTGCCAGCAGAGAATTGGGGGGGGCGCGAGATACGCAGTATTTT. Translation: CASRELGGARDTQYF.

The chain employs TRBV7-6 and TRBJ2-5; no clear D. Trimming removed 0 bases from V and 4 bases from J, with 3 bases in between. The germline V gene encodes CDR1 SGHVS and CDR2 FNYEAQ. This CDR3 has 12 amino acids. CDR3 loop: CASSLAGETQYF. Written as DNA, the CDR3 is TGTGCCAGCAGCTTAGCCGGAGAGACCCAGTACTTC.

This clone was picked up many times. The CDR3 is CASSAGFYGYTF. The CDR3 DNA is TGTGCCAGCAGCGCAGGGTTCTATGGCTACACCTTC. The V call is TRBV9, the J call TRBJ1-2, with D maybe TRBD1 (5 bases). CDR3 size: 12 residues. Germline CDR1 reads SGDLS; CDR2 reads YYNGEE. Deletions cut 3 bases from V and 4 bases from J, with 7 bases between. Filled out from reference TRBV9 and TRBJ1-2, the complete variable domain reads DSGVTQTPKHLITATGQRVTLRCSPRSGDLSVYWYQQSLDQGLQFLIQYYNGEERAKGNILERFSAQQFPDLHSELNLSSLELGDSALYFCASSAGFYGYTFGSGTRLTVV.

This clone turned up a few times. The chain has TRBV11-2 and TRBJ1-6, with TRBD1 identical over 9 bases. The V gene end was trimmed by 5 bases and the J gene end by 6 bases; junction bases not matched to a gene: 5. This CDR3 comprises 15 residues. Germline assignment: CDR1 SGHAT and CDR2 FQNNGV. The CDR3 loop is CASSVQGATNSPLHF. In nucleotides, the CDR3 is TGTGCCAGCAGCGTACAGGGGGCAACTAATTCACCCCTCCACTTT.

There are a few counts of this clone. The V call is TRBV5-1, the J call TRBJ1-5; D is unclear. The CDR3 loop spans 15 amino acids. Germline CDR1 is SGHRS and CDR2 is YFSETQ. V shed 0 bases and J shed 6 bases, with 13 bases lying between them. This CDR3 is CASSLDGLDFQPQHF. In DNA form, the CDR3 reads TGCGCCAGCAGCTTGGACGGACTGGATTTTCAGCCCCAGCATTTT.

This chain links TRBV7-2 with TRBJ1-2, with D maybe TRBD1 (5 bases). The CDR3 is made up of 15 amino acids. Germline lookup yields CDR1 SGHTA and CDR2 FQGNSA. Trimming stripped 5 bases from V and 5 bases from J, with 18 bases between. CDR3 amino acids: CASSPGPGQGYGYTF. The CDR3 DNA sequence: TGTGCCAGCAGCCCAGGCCCTGGCCAGGGATATGGCTACACCTTC.

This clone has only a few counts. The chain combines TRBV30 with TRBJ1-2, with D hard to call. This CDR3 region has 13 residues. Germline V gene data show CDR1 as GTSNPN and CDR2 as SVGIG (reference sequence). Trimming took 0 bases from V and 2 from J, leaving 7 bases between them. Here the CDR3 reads CAWSVSRNYGYTF. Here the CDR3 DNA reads TGTGCCTGGAGTGTTTCACGGAACTATGGCTACACCTTC.

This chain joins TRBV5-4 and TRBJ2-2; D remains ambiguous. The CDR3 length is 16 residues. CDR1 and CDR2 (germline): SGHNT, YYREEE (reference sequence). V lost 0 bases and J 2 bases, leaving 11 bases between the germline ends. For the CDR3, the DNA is TGTGCCAGCAGCTTGGCCCAGCGTGGCAACACCGGGGAGCTGTTTTTT. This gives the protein CASSLAQRGNTGELFF.

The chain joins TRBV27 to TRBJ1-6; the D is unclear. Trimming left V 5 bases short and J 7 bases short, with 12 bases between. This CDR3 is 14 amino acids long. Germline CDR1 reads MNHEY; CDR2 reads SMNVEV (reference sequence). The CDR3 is CASSLTTPNSPLHF. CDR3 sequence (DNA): TGTGCCAGCAGTCTGACAACCCCGAATTCACCCCTCCACTTT.

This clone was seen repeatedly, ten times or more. CDR3 amino acids: CASSKGDGYTF. Here the CDR3 DNA reads TGTGCCAGCAGCAAGGGGGATGGCTACACCTTC. The rearrangement uses TRBV11-2 and TRBJ1-2; possible D gene TRBD1, 6 bases. Germline V gene lookup returns CDR1 SGHAT and CDR2 FQNNGV. The CDR3 sequence is 11 residues long. V gave up 5 bases and J gave up 6 bases, with 7 bases separating them.

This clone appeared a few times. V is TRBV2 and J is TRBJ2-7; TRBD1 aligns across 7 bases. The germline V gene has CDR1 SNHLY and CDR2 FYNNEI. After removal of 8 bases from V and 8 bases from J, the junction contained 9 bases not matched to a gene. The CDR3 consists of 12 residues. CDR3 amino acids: CASGGQTEQQYF. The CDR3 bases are TGTGCCAGCGGGGGACAGACCGAGCAGCAGTACTTC.

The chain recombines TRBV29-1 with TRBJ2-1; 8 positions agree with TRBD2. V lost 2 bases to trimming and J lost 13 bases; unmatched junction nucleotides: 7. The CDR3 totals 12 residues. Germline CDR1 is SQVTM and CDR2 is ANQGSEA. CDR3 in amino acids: CSVEKAGASQFF. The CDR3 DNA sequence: TGCAGCGTTGAAAAAGCGGGAGCTAGTCAGTTCTTC.

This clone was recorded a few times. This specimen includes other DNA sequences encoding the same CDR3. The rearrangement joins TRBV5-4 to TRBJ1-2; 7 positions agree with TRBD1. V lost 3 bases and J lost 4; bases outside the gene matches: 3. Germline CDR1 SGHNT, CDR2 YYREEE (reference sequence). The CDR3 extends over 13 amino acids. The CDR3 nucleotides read TGTGCCAGCAGCTACGACAGGGCCTATGGCTACACCTTC. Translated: CASSYDRAYGYTF. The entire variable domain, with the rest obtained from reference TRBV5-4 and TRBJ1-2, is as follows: ETGVTQSPTHLIKTRGQQVTLRCSSQSGHNTVSWYQQALGQGPQFIFQYYREEENGRGNFPPRFSGLQFPNYSSELNVNALELDDSALYLCASSYDRAYGYTFGSGTRLTVV.

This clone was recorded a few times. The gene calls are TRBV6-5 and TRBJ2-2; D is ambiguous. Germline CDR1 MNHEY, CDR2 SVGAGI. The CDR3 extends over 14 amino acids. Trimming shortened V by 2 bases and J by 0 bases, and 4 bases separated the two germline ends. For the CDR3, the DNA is TGTGCCAGCAGTTACCTTTCGAACACCGGGGAGCTGTTTTTT. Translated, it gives CASSYLSNTGELFF.

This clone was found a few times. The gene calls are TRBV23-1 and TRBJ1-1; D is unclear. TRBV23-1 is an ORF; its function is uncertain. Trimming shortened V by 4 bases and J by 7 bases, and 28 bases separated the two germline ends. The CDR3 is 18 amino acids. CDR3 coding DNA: TGCGCCAGCAGTCTACGAAGGAGGGAATTCAGCCAGCACAATGAAGCTTTCTTT. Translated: CASSLRRREFSQHNEAFF.

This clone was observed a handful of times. CDR3 sequence reads: CASREGAGDYEQYF. The CDR3 nucleotides read TGTGCCAGCAGGGAGGGGGCAGGGGACTACGAGCAGTACTTC. The chain has TRBV7-2 and TRBJ2-7, with a possible D match to TRBD1 (7 bases). Germline CDR1 and CDR2: SGHTA and FQGNSA. Trimming left V 6 bases short and J 3 bases short, with 15 bases between. This CDR3 has 14 amino acids.

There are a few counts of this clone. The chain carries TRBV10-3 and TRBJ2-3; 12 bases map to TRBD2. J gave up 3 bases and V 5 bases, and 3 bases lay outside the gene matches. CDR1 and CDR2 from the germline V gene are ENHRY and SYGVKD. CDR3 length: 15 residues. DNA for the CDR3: TGTGCCATCAGTCGACTAGCGGGGGTGACAGATACGCAGTATTTT. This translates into CAISRLAGVTDTQYF.

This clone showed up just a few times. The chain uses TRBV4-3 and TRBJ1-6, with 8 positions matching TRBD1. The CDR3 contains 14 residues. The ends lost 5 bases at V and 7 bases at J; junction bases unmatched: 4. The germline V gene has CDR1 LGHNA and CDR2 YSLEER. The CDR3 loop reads CASSWDRRNSPLHF. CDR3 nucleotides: TGCGCCAGCAGCTGGGACAGGAGGAATTCACCCCTCCACTTT.

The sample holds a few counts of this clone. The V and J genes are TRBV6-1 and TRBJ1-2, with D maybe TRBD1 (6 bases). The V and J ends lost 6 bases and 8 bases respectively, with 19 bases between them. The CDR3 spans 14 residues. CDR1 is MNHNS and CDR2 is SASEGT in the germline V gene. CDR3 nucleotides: TGTGCCAGCAGGGTCCCCAGCAGGGGTTTCGGCTACACCTTC. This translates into CASRVPSRGFGYTF.

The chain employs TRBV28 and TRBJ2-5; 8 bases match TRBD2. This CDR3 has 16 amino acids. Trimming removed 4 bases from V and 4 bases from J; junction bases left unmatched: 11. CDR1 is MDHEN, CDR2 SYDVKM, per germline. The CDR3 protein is CASSSLGAGGRETQYF. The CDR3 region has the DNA TGTGCCAGCAGTTCCCTAGGGGCGGGAGGCCGAGAGACCCAGTACTTC.

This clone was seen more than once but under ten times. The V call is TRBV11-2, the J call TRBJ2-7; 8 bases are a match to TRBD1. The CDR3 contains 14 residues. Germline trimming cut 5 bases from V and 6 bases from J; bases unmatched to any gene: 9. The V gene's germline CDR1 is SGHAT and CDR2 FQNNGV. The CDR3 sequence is CASSPDREATEQYF. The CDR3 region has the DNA TGTGCCAGCAGCCCGGACAGGGAGGCCACCGAGCAGTACTTC.

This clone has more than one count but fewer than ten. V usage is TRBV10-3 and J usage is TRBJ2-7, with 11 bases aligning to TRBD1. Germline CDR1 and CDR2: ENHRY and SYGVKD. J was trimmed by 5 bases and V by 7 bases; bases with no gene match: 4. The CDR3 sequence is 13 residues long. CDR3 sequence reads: CAIKGTGGHEQYF. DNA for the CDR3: TGTGCCATCAAGGGGACAGGGGGACACGAGCAGTACTTC.

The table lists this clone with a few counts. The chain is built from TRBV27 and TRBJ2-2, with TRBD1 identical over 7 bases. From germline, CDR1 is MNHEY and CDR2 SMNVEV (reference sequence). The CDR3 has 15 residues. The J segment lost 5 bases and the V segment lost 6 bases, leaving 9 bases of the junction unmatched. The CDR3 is CASRGVQGKTGELFF. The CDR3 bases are TGTGCCAGCAGAGGGGTACAGGGGAAAACCGGGGAGCTGTTTTTT.

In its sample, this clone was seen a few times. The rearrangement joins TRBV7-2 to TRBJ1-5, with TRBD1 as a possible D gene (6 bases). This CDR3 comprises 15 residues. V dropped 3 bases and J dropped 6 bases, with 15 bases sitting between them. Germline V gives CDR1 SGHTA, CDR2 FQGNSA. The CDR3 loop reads CASSLDSISSQPQHF. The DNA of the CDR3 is TGTGCCAGCAGCTTGGACAGTATCTCCTCTCAGCCCCAGCATTTT.

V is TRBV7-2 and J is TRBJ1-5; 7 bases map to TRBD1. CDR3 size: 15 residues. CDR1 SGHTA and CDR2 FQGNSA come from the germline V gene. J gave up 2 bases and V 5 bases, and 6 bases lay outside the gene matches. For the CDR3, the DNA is TGTGCCAGCAGCCCCGACAGGGCGGGCAATCAGCCCCAGCATTTT. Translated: CASSPDRAGNQPQHF.

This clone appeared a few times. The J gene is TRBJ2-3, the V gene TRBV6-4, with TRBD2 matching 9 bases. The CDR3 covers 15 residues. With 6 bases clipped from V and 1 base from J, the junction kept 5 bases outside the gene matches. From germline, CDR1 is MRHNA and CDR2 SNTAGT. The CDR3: CASSAGGFRTDTQYF. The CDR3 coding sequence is TGTGCCAGCAGCGCGGGGGGGTTTCGCACAGATACGCAGTATTTT.